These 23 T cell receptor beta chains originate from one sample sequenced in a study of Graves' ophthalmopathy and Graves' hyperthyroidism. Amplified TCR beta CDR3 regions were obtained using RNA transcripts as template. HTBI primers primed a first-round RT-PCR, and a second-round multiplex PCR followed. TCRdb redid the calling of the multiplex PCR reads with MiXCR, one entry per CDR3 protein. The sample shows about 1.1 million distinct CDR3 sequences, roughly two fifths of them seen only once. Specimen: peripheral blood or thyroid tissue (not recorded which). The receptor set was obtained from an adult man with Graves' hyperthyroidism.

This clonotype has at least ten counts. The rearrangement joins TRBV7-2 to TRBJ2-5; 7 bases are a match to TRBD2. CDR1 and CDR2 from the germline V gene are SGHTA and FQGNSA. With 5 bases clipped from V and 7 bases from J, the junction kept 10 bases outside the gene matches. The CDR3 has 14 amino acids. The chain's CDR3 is CASSAMGGEGTQYF. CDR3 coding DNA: TGTGCCAGCAGCGCGATGGGAGGGGAGGGGACCCAGTACTTC.

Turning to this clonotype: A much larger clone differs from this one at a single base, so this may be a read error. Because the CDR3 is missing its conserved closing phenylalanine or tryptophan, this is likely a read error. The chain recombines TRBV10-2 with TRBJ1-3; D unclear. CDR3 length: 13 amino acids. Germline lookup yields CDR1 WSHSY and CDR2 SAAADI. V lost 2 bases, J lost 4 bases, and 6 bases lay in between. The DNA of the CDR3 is TGCGCCAGCAGTGAGGTCAGAGGAAACACCATATATTCT. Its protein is CASSEVRGNTIYS.

The CDR3 DNA is TGTGCCAGCGGAGTGGGGGGAAGGAGCTACGAGCAGTACTTC. It encodes CASGVGGRSYEQYF. V gene TRBV7-3 combines with J gene TRBJ2-7; D possibly corresponds to TRBD2 (6 bases). Trimming shortened V by 8 bases and J by 3 bases, and 17 bases separated the two germline ends. The CDR3 is 14 residues long. In germline, CDR1 is SGHTA, CDR2 FQGTGA.

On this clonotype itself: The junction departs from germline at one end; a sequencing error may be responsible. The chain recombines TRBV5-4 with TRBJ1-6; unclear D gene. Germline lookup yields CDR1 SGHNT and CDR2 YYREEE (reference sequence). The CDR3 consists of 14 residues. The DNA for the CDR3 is TGTGCCAGCAGCTTGCCACTCGGAGGTTCACTCCTCCACTTT. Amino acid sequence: CASSLPLGGSLLHF.

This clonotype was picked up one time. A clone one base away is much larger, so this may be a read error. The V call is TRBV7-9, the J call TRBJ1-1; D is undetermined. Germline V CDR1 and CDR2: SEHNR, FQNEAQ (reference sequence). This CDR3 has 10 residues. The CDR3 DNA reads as TGCACCAGCTTCCCACCCGAAGCTTTCTTT. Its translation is CTSFPPEAFF. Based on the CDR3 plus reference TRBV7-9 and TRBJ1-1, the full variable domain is DTGVSQNPRHKITKRGQNVTFRCDPISEHNRLYWYRQTLGQGPEFLTYFQNEAQLEKSRLLSDRFSAERPKGSFSTLEIQRTEQGDSAMYLCTSFPPEAFFGQGTRLTVV.

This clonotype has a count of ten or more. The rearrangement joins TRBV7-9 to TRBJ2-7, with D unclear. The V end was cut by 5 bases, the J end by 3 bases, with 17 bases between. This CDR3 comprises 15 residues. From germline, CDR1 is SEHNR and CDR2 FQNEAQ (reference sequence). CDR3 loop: CASSGGTGLVYEQYF. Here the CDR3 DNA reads TGTGCCAGCAGCGGCGGAACGGGTCTAGTCTACGAGCAGTACTTC.

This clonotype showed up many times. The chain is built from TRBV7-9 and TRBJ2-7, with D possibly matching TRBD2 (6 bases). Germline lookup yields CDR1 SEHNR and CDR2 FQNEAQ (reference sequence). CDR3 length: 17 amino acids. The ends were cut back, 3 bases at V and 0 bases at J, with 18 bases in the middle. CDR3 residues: CASSLGPRDSSSYEQYF. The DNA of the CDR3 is TGTGCCAGCAGCTTGGGTCCCCGGGACTCCAGCTCCTACGAGCAGTACTTC.

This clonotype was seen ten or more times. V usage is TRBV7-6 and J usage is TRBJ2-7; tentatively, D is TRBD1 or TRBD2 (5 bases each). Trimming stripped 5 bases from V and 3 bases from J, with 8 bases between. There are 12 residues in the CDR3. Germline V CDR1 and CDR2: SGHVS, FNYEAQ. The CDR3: CASSRDDYEQYF. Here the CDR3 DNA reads TGTGCCAGCAGCCGGGACGACTACGAGCAGTACTTC.

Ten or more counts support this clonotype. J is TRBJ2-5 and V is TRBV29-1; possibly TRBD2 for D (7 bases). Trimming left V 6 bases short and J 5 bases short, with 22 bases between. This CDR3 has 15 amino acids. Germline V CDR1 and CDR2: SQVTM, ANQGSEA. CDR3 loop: CSVGAGVRLAETQYF. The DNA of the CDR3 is TGCAGCGTGGGGGCGGGGGTGAGGCTCGCGGAGACCCAGTACTTC. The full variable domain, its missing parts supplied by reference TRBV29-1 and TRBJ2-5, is SAVISQKPSRDICQRGTSLTIQCQVDSQVTMMFWYRQQPGQSLTLIATANQGSEATYESGFVIDKFPISRPNLTFSTLTVSNMSPEDSSIYLCSVGAGVRLAETQYFGPGTRLLVL.

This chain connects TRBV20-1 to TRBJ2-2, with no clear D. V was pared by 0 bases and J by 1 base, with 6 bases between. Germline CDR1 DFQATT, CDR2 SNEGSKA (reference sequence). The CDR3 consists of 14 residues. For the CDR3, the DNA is TGCAGTGCTAGAGATGTAGGGAACACCGGGGAGCTGTTTTTT. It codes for CSARDVGNTGELFF.

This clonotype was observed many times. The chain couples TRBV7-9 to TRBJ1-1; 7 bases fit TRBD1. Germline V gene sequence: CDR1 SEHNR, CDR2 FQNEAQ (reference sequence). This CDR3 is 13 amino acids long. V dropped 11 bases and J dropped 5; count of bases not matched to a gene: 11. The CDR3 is CAGGGGAGTEAFF. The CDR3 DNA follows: TGTGCCGGAGGAGGGGGCGCGGGGACTGAAGCTTTCTTT.

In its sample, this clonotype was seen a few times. CDR3 bases: TGTGCCTGGGACGACGGGAGCGGCAATCAGCCCCAGCATTTT. It is translated as CAWDDGSGNQPQHF. The chain combines TRBV19 with TRBJ1-5; TRBD1 might be the D (5 bases). The ends were cut back, 11 bases at V and 2 bases at J, with 16 bases in the middle. CDR1 is LNHDA and CDR2 is SQIVND in the germline V gene (reference sequence). The CDR3 is 14 residues long. The full variable domain, in which reference TRBV19 and TRBJ1-5 provide the parts outside the CDR3, is DGGITQSPKYLFRKEGQNVTLSCEQNLNHDAMYWYRQDPGQGLRLIYYSQIVNDFQKGDIAEGYSVSREKKESFPLTVTSAQKNPTAFYLCAWDDGSGNQPQHFGDGTRLSIL.

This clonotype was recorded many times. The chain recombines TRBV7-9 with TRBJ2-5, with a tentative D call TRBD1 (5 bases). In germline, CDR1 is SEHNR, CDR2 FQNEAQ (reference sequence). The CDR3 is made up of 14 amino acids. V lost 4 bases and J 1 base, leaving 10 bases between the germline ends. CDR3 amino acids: CASSSSTGQETQYF. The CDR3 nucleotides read TGTGCCAGCAGCTCAAGCACAGGCCAAGAGACCCAGTACTTC.

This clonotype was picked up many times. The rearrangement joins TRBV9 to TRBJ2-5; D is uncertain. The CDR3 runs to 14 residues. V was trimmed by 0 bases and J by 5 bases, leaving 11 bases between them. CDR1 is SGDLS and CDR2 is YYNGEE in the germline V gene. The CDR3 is CASSVVGRGETQYF. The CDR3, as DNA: TGTGCCAGCAGCGTAGTAGGACGAGGCGAGACCCAGTACTTC.

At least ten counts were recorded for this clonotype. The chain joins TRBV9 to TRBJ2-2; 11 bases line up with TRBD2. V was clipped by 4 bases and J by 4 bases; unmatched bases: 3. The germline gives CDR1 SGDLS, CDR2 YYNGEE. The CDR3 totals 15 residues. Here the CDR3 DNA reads TGTGCCAGCAGCCCCACTAGCGGGAGCACCGGGGAGCTGTTTTTT. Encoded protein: CASSPTSGSTGELFF. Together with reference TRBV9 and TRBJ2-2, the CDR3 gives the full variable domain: DSGVTQTPKHLITATGQRVTLRCSPRSGDLSVYWYQQSLDQGLQFLIQYYNGEERAKGNILERFSAQQFPDLHSELNLSSLELGDSALYFCASSPTSGSTGELFFGEGSRLTVL.

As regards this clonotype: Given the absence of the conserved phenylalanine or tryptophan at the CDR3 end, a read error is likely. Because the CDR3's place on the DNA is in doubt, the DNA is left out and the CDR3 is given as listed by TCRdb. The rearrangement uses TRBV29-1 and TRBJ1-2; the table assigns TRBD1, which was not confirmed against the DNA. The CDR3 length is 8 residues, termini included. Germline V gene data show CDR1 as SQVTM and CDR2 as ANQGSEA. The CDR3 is CSANGQGV.

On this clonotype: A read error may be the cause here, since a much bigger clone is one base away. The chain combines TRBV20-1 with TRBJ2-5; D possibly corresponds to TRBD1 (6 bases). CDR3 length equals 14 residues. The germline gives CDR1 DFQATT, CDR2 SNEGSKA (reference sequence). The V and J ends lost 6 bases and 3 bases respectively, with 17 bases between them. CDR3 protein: CSASRAGVKETQYF. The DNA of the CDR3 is TGCAGTGCCTCCAGGGCAGGGGTGAAAGAGACCCAGTACTTC.

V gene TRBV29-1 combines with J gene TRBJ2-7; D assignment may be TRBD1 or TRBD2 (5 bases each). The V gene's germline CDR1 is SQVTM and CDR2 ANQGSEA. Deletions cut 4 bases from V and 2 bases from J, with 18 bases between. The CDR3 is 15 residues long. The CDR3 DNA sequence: TGCAGCGTTGGGCCTAGGGCGGGCAGGGCCTACGAGCAGTACTTC. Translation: CSVGPRAGRAYEQYF.

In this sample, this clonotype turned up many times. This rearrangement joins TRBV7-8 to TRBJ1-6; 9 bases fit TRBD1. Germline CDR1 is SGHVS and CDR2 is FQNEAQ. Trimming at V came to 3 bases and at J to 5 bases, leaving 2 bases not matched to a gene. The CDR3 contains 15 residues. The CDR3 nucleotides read TGTGCCAGCAGCTTCGGGACAGGGAATAATTCACCCCTCCACTTT. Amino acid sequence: CASSFGTGNNSPLHF.

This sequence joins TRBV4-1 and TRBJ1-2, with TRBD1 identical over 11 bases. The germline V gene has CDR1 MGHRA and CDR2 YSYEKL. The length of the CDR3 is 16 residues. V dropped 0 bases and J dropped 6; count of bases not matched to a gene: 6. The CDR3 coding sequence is TGCGCCAGCAGCCAAGATAGCTGGACAGGGGGCAATGGCTACACCTTC. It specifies CASSQDSWTGGNGYTF.

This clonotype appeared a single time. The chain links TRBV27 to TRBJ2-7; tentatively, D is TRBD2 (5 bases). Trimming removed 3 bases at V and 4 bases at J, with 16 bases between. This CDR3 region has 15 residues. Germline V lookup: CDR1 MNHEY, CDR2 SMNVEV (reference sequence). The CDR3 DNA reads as TGTGCCAGCAGTTTGCGCGGGTCTAGGTTTTACGAGCAGTACTTC. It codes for CASSLRGSRFYEQYF.

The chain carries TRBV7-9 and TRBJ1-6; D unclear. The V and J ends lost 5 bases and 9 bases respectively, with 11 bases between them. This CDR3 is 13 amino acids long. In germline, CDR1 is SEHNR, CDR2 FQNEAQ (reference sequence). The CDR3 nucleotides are TGTGCCAGCAGCCAAGAGGTCTCTTCACCCCTCCACTTT. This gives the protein CASSQEVSSPLHF. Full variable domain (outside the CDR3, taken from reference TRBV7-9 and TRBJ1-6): DTGVSQNPRHKITKRGQNVTFRCDPISEHNRLYWYRQTLGQGPEFLTYFQNEAQLEKSRLLSDRFSAERPKGSFSTLEIQRTEQGDSAMYLCASSQEVSSPLHFGNGTRLTVT.

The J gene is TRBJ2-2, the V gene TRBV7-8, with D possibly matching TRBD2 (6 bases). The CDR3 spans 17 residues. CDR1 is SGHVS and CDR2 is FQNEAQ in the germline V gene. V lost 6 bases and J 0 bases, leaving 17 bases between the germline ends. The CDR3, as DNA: TGTGCCAGCAGTTTTCCTCGCGGGAACCCGAACACCGGGGAGCTGTTTTTT. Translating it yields CASSFPRGNPNTGELFF.